The 2 T cell receptor beta chains presented below share a single source sample, sequenced in a study of vaccination and CD4 T cells after COVID-19. The assay that was used to sequence DNA from cultured CD4+ T cells was the Oncomine TCR Beta short-read assay. TCRdb reanalysed the PCR reads using MiXCR and keeps one entry per CDR3 protein. The sample shows approximately 10,000 distinct CDR3 sequences, approximately 60% of them seen only once. The treatment denotes: roughly 11-day PBMC culture with coronavirus spike peptide pools or control peptides (ViraFEST assay). These receptors lack a known antigen. Sequenced material: CD4+ T cells from blood, cultured in vitro. Receptors were obtained from a human donor who had recovered from COVID-19.

This clonotype has a handful of counts. The chain carries TRBV20-1 and TRBJ2-7, with 7 bases identical to TRBD2. This CDR3 is 15 amino acids long. Germline loops: CDR1 DFQATT, CDR2 SNEGSKA (reference sequence). V shed 0 bases, J shed 4 bases, and the junction held 9 bases outside the gene matches. The CDR3 coding sequence is TGCAGTGCTAGAGATCTCCAGCGGGGATCTTACGAGCAGTACTTC. Translated: CSARDLQRGSYEQYF.

This clonotype has only a few counts. The V call is TRBV6-4, the J call TRBJ1-2; D call uncertain. Germline V gives CDR1 MRHNA, CDR2 SNTAGT. The germline V and J ends were trimmed by 5 bases and 0 bases, with 13 bases remaining between them. This CDR3 has 15 amino acids. Here the CDR3 DNA reads TGTGCCAGCAGTCCCCGCTCGGGGACTAACTATGGCTACACCTTC. Encoded protein: CASSPRSGTNYGYTF.